What follows are 11 T cell receptor beta chains derived from one specimen sequenced in a study of CD8+ T cells in alopecia areata. RNA was extracted and reverse transcribed into cDNA as the sequencing template. TCRdb's copy holds only in-frame clones and misses some; the assay was immunoSEQ multiplex PCR. The profile covers some 170,000 clones, with less than 75% appearing a single time and over 9.5% taken by the ten largest. Source: CD8+ T cells sorted from blood, taken at week 0. All receptors derive from a human donor with alopecia areata.

This clone was observed a handful of times. The rearrangement uses TRBV27 and TRBJ1-2; 7 nucleotides line up with TRBD1. With 7 bases clipped from V and 8 bases from J, the junction kept 7 bases outside the gene matches. The CDR3 is made up of 12 amino acids. Germline values: CDR1 MNHEY, CDR2 SMNVEV (reference sequence). Written as DNA, the CDR3 is TGTGCCAGCACCACACAGGGGTGGGGCTACACCTTC. Amino acids: CASTTQGWGYTF.

This clone showed up just a few times. The V call is TRBV18, the J call TRBJ2-7, with D unresolved. Per germline, CDR1 KGHSH and CDR2 LQKENI. The CDR3 loop spans 14 amino acids. Trimming took off 6 bases at V and 4 bases at J, with 16 bases between the two ends. CDR3 loop: CASSPIQNGYEQYF. The DNA of the CDR3 is TGTGCCAGCTCCCCCATCCAGAATGGGTACGAGCAGTACTTC.

A word on this clone: A much larger clone differs by one base, so this may be a read error. J is TRBJ2-7 and V is TRBV11-2, with 11 bases identical to TRBD1. CDR1 and CDR2 from the germline V gene are SGHAT and FQNNGV. V trimming: 2 bases; J trimming: 3 bases; junction bases outside the gene matches: 3. CDR3 length: 15 residues. DNA for the CDR3: TGTGCCAGCAGCTTAACCGGGACAGGGGGCTACGAGCAGTACTTC. Its translation is CASSLTGTGGYEQYF.

The V and J genes are TRBV19 and TRBJ2-7; 9 nucleotides align to TRBD2. V lost 3 bases, J lost 2 bases, and 5 bases stayed unmatched. The germline V gene has CDR1 LNHDA and CDR2 SQIVND (reference sequence). This CDR3 has 15 residues. This chain's CDR3 is CASSIASGVTYEQYF. The CDR3 coding sequence is TGTGCCAGTAGTATCGCTAGCGGGGTGACCTACGAGCAGTACTTC.

The V and J genes are TRBV6-1 and TRBJ2-5, with D unresolved. Germline V gene data show CDR1 as MNHNS and CDR2 as SASEGT. This CDR3 is built from 13 residues. V was pared by 5 bases and J by 4 bases, with 11 bases between. The CDR3 bases are TGTGCCAGCAGTTATTGGGCAGGAGAGACCCAGTACTTC. It is translated as CASSYWAGETQYF.

This clone was detected only a few times. The chain employs TRBV2 and TRBJ1-1; TRBD1 matches at 9 bases. The CDR3 contains 14 residues. The germline gives CDR1 SNHLY, CDR2 FYNNEI. V lost 9 bases to trimming and J lost 0 bases; unmatched junction nucleotides: 5. In nucleotides, the CDR3 is TGTGCCAGTCCCGGGACAGGGTTGAACACTGAAGCTTTCTTT. Protein product: CASPGTGLNTEAFF.

The chain couples TRBV7-2 to TRBJ1-6; maybe TRBD1 (6 bases). Germline loops: CDR1 SGHTA, CDR2 FQGNSA. The length of the CDR3 is 13 residues. Trimming pared 4 bases from V and 10 bases from J, leaving 11 bases between. The CDR3 loop reads CASSYGGRSPLHF. The CDR3 nucleotides are TGTGCCAGCAGCTACGGGGGCCGGTCACCCCTCCACTTT. Using reference TRBV7-2 and TRBJ1-6 for the parts outside the CDR3, the full variable domain is GAGVSQSPSNKVTEKGKDVELRCDPISGHTALYWYRQSLGQGLEFLIYFQGNSAPDKSGLPSDRFSAERTGGSVSTLTIQRTQQEDSAVYLCASSYGGRSPLHFGNGTRLTVT.

The chain uses TRBV27 and TRBJ1-2; no clear D. With 4 bases removed from V and 6 bases from J, the gap between germline ends came to 21 bases. Germline-derived CDR1 and CDR2 are MNHEY and SMNVEV (reference sequence). The CDR3 extends over 16 amino acids. The CDR3: CASSSHEEVRMNGYTF. The CDR3 nucleotides are TGTGCCAGCAGTTCCCACGAAGAGGTTCGAATGAATGGCTACACCTTC.

The chain combines TRBV7-2 with TRBJ2-7; D could derive from TRBD1 or TRBD2 (5 bases each). The V and J ends lost 2 bases and 2 bases respectively, with 7 bases between them. This CDR3 is 13 amino acids long. CDR1 and CDR2 from the germline V gene are SGHTA and FQGNSA. The CDR3 nucleotides read TGTGCCAGCAGCTTACAGGGACCCTACGAGCAGTACTTC. This sequence encodes CASSLQGPYEQYF.

The V and J genes are TRBV7-9 and TRBJ1-5; D is undetermined. V was shortened by 6 bases and J by 1 base, with 13 bases between the two germline ends. This CDR3 is built from 15 residues. CDR1 is SEHNR and CDR2 is FQNEAQ in the germline V gene (reference sequence). DNA of the CDR3: TGTGCCAGCAGTGACCCGATTAGCAGCAATCAGCCCCAGCATTTT. Its translation is CASSDPISSNQPQHF.

V usage is TRBV14 and J usage is TRBJ2-7; D is uncertain. The CDR3 is 16 amino acids. CDR1 is SGHDN, CDR2 FVKESK, per germline. Trimming removed 4 bases at V and 3 bases at J, with 19 bases between. As DNA, the CDR3 is TGTGCCAGCAGCCGTGGCGTGGGTAGGTCCTTCTACGAGCAGTACTTC. Protein: CASSRGVGRSFYEQYF.